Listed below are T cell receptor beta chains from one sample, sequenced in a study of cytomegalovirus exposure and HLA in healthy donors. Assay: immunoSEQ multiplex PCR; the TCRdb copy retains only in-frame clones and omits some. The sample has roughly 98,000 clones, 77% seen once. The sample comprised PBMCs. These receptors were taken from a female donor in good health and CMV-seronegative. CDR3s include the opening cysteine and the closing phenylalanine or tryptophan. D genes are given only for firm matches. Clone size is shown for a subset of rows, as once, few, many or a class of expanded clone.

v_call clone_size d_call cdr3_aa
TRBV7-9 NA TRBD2 CASSSALADPEYF
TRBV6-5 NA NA CASSYPPPYEQYF
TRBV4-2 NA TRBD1 CASSQDGDRNNSPLHF
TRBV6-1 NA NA CASSKGLDPNQPQHF
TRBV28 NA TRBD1 CATNLPGQGTYEQYF
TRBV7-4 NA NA CASSYFFWAEETQYF
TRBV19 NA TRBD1 CASSLGQGLDEQYF
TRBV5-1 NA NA CASSQGQQNSPLHF
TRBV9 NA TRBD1 CASSIRQGDTEAFF
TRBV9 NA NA CASSASGTPNEKLFF
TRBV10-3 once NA CAISEQTYNEQFF
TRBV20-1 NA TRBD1 CSAYPGQEAFF
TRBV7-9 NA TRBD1 CASSWGQIRDSPLHF
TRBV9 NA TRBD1 CASSFSETGATGELFF
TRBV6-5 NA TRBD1 CASSYLQGHGYTF
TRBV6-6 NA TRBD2 CASSGTSGGEGQFF
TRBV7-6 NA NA CASSQSSYEQYF
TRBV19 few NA CASRTHFWRGGEDGYTF
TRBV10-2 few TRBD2 CATLLAGSTYRPGELFF
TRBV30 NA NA CAWSVRAGAPGNTIYF
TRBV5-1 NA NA CASSLGGVNTEAFF